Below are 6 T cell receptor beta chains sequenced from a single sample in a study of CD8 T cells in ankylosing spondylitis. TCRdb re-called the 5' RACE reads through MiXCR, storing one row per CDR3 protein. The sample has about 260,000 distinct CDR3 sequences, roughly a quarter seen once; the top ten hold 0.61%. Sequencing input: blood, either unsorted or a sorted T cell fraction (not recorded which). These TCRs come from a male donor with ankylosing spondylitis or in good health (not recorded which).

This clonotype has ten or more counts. CDR3 residues: CASSGGQSSTDTQYF. The CDR3 bases are TGCGCCAGCAGCGGGGGACAGAGCAGCACAGATACGCAGTATTTT. This chain links TRBV5-1 with TRBJ2-3; 7 bases line up with TRBD1. The CDR3 spans 15 residues. The V and J ends lost 4 bases and 0 bases, in that order; junction bases with no gene match: 5. CDR1 is SGHRS and CDR2 is YFSETQ in the germline V gene.

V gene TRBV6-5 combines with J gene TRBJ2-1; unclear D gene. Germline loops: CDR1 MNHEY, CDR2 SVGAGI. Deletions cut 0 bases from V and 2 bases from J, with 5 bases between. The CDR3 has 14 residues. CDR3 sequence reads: CASSYSSTYNEQFF. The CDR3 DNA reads TGTGCCAGCAGTTACTCTTCTACCTACAATGAGCAGTTCTTC.

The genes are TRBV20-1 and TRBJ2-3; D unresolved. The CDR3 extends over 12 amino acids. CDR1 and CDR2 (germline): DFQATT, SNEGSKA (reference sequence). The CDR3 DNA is TGCAGCGTCCCGGTAAACACAGATACGCAGTATTTT. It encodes CSVPVNTDTQYF.

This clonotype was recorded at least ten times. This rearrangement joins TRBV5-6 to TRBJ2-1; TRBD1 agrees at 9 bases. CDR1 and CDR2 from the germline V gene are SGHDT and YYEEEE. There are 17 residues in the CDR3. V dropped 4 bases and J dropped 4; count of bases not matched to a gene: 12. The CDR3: CASSTRRTGARYNEQFF. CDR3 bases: TGTGCCAGCAGCACCCGAAGGACAGGGGCACGATACAATGAGCAGTTCTTC.

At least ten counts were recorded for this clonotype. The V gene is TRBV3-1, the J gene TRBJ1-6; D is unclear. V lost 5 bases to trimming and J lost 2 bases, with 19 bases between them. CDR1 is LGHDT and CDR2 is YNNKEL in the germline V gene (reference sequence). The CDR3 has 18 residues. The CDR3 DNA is TGTGCCAGCAGCGACGATTTCGCCCGGGCGACCTATAATTCACCCCTCCACTTT. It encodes CASSDDFARATYNSPLHF.

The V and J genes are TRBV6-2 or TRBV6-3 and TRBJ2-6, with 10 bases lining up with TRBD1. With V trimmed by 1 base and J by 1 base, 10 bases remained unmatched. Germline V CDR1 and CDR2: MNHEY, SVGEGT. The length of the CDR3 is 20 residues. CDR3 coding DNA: TGTGCCAGCAGTTACTGGGGACAGGGGTCCCTTTTGTCTGGGGCCAACGTCCTGACTTTC. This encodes CASSYWGQGSLLSGANVLTF.